Sequencing of this T cell receptor (beta chain) was carried out in a study of shared clonotypes between healthy human individuals. General study findings and limits: Some naive CD4 clonotypes, around 4.7%, turned up in common across several donors. Larger estimated richness was generally recorded for naive subsets relative to memory subsets. Inspection by rarefaction showed sorted-subset sequencing to be incomplete despite large depth.

The CDR3 is 18 residues long. The germline V gene encodes CDR1 LGHNA and CDR2 YSLEER. Trimming took 4 bases from V and 2 from J; bases not matched to a gene: 9. This clone was seen a single time. No antigen is known for it. Produced via immunoSEQ multiplex PCR; TCRdb's table is partial and in-frame only. Of 1,500,000 or so clones in the sample, approximately 97% were seen once. The sequenced sample consisted of naive CD4+ T cells sorted from blood. Documented subset: CD45RA+ positively selected. The rearrangement joins TRBV4-3 to TRBJ2-1, with 12 bases that match TRBD2. The TCR comes from a man under 40 in good health. As DNA, the CDR3 is TGCGCCAGCAGCCGCCGAAGCCGGACTAGCGGGGCCTACAATGAGCAGTTCTTC. It specifies CASSRRSRTSGAYNEQFF.